The subject of this entry is one T cell receptor (beta chain). What it recognizes is unknown. The CDR3 has 14 residues. Germline lookup yields CDR1 SEHNR and CDR2 FQNEAQ (reference sequence). The V end was cut by 5 bases, the J end by 2 bases, with 12 bases between. The PCR used 60 Vbeta and 13 Jbeta primers. Produced via immunoSEQ multiplex PCR; TCRdb's table is partial and in-frame only. The table lists approximately 110,000 clones, 81% of them singletons. Healthy bone marrow donors made up the donors. The sample is drawn from a study of cytomegalovirus exposure and HLA in healthy donors. Findings of the study overall: Most subjects had HLA-A and HLA-B alleles reportedly predicted accurately by TCR beta sequences.

This chain joins TRBV7-9 and TRBJ1-1, with D hard to call. This receptor was taken from a woman under 40 in good health and CMV-seronegative. The sample consisted of PBMCs. The CDR3 DNA follows: TGTGCCAGCAGCGGAAGGACGGGAAACACTGAAGCTTTCTTT. Protein sequence: CASSGRTGNTEAFF.